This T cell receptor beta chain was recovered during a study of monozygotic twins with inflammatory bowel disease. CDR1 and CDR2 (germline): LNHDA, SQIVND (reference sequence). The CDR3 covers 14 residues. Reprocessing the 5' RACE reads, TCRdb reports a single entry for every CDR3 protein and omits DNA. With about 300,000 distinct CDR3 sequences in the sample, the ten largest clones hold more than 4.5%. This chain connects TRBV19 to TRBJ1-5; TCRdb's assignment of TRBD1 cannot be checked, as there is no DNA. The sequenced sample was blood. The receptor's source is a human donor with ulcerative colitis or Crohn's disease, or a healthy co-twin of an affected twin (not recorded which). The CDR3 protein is CASSPTVGHQPQHF.